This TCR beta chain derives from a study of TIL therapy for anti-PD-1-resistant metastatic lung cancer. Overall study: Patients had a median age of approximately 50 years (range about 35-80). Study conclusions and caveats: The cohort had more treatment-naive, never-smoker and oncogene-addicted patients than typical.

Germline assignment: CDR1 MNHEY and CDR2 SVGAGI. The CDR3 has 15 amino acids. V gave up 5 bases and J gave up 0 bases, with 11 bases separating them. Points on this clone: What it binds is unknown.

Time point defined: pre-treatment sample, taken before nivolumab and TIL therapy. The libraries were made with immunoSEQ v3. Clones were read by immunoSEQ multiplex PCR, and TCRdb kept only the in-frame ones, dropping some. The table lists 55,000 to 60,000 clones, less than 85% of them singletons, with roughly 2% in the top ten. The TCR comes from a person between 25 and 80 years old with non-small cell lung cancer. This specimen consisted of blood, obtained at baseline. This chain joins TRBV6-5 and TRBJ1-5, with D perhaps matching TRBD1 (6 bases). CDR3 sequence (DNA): TGTGCCAGCAGTACCTTGGACAGTAGCAATCAGCCCCAGCATTTT. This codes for CASSTLDSSNQPQHF.